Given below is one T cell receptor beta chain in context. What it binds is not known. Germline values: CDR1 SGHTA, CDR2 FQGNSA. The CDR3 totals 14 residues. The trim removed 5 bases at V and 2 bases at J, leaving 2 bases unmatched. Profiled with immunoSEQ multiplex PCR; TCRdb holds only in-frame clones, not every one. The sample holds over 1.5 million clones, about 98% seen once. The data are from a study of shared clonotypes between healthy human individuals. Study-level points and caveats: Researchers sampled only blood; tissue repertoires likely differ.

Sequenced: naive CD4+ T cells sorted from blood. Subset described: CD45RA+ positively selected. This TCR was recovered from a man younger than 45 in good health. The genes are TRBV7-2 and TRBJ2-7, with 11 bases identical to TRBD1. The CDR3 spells CASSVDRGPYEQYF. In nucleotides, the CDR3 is TGTGCCAGCAGCGTGGACAGGGGGCCCTACGAGCAGTACTTC.